The rows below give T cell receptor beta chains drawn from one sample of a study of blood T cells in healthy people across ages. TCRdb re-derived calls from the 5' RACE reads in MiXCR, one entry per CDR3 protein. There are approximately 1,000,000 distinct CDR3 sequences in the sample; over 35% occur only once, and under 20% lies in the top ten. Sequencing used blood. Receptor source: a woman aged 60-70 years in good health. The CDR3 runs from the conserved cysteine through the conserved F or W. D genes are given only for firm matches. Clone size appears in some rows only: once, few, many, or a class for an expanded clone.

>TRBJ2-7|NA|TRBD1|TRBV20-1
CSALSRDRTTGEQYF
TGCAGTGCGTTATCCCGGGACAGAACTACGGGCGAGCAGTACTTC
>TRBJ2-1|NA|NA|TRBV12-3/TRBV12-4
CASSSLPSGTQVRSYNEQFF
TGTGCCAGCAGTTCGCTCCCGTCGGGAACTCAGGTCCGCTCCTACAATGAGCAGTTCTTC
>TRBJ2-7|NA|NA|TRBV10-3
CAISESGSGEQYF
TGTGCCATCAGTGAGTCGGGTAGCGGCGAGCAGTACTTC
>TRBJ2-7|NA|NA|TRBV24-1
CATYHHLAYYEQYF
TGTGCCACCTATCACCATCTAGCGTACTACGAGCAGTACTTC
>TRBJ2-1|NA|NA|TRBV19
CASSPGHLVYNEQFF
TGTGCCAGTAGTCCGGGCCACCTAGTCTACAATGAGCAGTTCTTC
>TRBJ2-1|NA|TRBD2|TRBV27
CASSLGLAGGYGEQFF
TGTGCCAGCAGTTTGGGACTAGCGGGAGGGTATGGGGAGCAGTTCTTC
>TRBJ2-7|NA|TRBD1|TRBV20-1
CSASGTVGASYEQYF
TGCAGTGCTAGTGGGACAGTGGGAGCCTCCTACGAGCAGTACTTC
>TRBJ1-5|NA|NA|TRBV29-1
CSVMIDSNSNQPQHF
TGCAGCGTAATGATTGACAGTAATAGCAATCAGCCCCAGCATTTT
>TRBJ2-3|NA|TRBD2|TRBV28
CASSLYGGGGSDTQYF
TGTGCCAGCAGTTTATACGGAGGCGGGGGTTCAGATACGCAGTATTTT
>TRBJ2-3|NA|NA|TRBV10-3
CAISLGRGSTDTQYF
TGTGCCATCAGCCTCGGGCGGGGAAGCACAGATACGCAGTATTTT
>TRBJ1-4|NA|NA|TRBV29-1
CSVVPDTTNEKLFF
TGTAGCGTCGTACCGGATACAACTAATGAAAAACTGTTTTTT
>TRBJ2-3|NA|NA|TRBV2
CASSDQTLGGFTDTQYF
TGTGCCAGCAGTGATCAAACCTTGGGGGGATTCACAGATACGCAGTATTTT
>TRBJ2-3|NA|NA|TRBV27
CASSKGVTGTDTQYF
TGTGCCAGCTCAAAGGGGGTCACTGGCACAGATACGCAGTATTTT
>TRBJ2-3|NA|NA|TRBV7-2
CTSSSKTPANGDTQYF
TGTACCAGCAGCTCTAAAACCCCGGCTAATGGAGATACGCAGTATTTT
>TRBJ2-1|NA|NA|TRBV11-2
CASSSWTADNEQFF
TGTGCCAGCAGCTCGTGGACAGCGGACAATGAGCAGTTCTTC
>TRBJ2-5|NA|TRBD2|TRBV7-2
CASSLGMTSGGGQETQYF
TGTGCCAGCAGCTTAGGAATGACTAGCGGGGGGGGACAAGAGACCCAGTACTTC
>TRBJ2-7|NA|NA|TRBV6-6
CASSSRGIHEQYF
TGTGCCAGCAGTTCCCGAGGGATCCACGAGCAGTACTTC
>TRBJ2-3|once|NA|TRBV2
CASSARRVGTDTQYF
TGTGCCAGCAGTGCCCGGAGGGTGGGCACAGATACGCAGTATTTT
>TRBJ2-1|few|TRBD2|TRBV29-1
CSVEGPGLHEQFF
TGCAGCGTTGAAGGACCGGGACTACATGAGCAGTTCTTC
>TRBJ1-2|NA|TRBD1|TRBV5-1
CASISGTGRNTF
TGCGCCAGCATATCCGGGACAGGGCGGAACACCTTC
>TRBJ2-3|NA|TRBD2|TRBV7-8
CASSIPVVAGVTDTQYF
TGTGCCAGCAGCATACCCGTAGTAGCGGGAGTGACAGATACGCAGTATTTT
>TRBJ2-1|NA|NA|TRBV6-1
CASSVGIDNEQFF
TGTGCCAGCAGTGTGGGGATTGACAATGAGCAGTTCTTC
>TRBJ1-6|NA|TRBD1|TRBV20-1
CSASDRARNSPLHF
TGCAGTGCTAGTGACAGGGCAAGGAATTCACCCCTCCACTTT
>TRBJ2-5|few|TRBD1|TRBV6-2/TRBV6-3
CASSSSPGTAYGQYF
TGTGCCAGCAGCTCCTCCCCTGGGACAGCTTACGGGCAGTACTTC
>TRBJ2-3|NA|TRBD1|TRBV2
CASRADRGSKDTQYF
TGTGCCAGCAGGGCGGACAGGGGAAGTAAAGATACGCAGTATTTT
>TRBJ2-4|NA|TRBD1|TRBV4-1
CASSQPGQGIPAKNIQYF
TGCGCCAGCAGCCAACCTGGACAGGGCATTCCAGCCAAAAACATTCAGTACTTC
>TRBJ2-3|few|NA|TRBV27
CASSFGRVISTDTQYF
TGTGCCAGCAGTTTCGGGCGGGTTATTAGCACAGATACGCAGTATTTT
>TRBJ1-5|NA|NA|TRBV28
CASSLGIKNQPQHF
TGTGCCAGCAGTTTGGGCATAAAGAATCAGCCCCAGCATTTT
>TRBJ2-1|NA|NA|TRBV20-1
CSARGLTGANNEQFF
TGCAGTGCTAGAGGGCTAACCGGCGCCAACAATGAGCAGTTCTTC
>TRBJ2-5|NA|TRBD2|TRBV20-1
CSATSGPETQYF
TGCAGTGCCACTAGCGGGCCAGAGACCCAGTACTTC
>TRBJ1-4|NA|NA|TRBV6-6
CASSDGANLEKLFF
TGTGCCAGCAGTGACGGGGCCAACTTGGAAAAACTGTTTTTT
>TRBJ2-5|NA|TRBD2|TRBV6-1
CASSERERAETQYF
TGTGCCAGCAGTGAGCGGGAGAGGGCAGAGACCCAGTACTTC
>TRBJ2-7|NA|NA|TRBV12-3/TRBV12-4
CASTRDISYEQYF
TGTGCCAGCACCCGGGACATATCCTACGAGCAGTACTTC
>TRBJ2-7|many|TRBD1|TRBV11-2
CASSLSSFSTGGSYEQYF
TGTGCCAGCAGCTTATCCTCCTTTTCGACAGGGGGCTCCTACGAGCAGTACTTC
>TRBJ2-7|NA|NA|TRBV5-1
CASSVRSWGSYEQYF
TGCGCCAGCAGTGTGCGGAGCTGGGGCAGCTACGAGCAGTACTTC
>TRBJ2-5|few|NA|TRBV4-1
CASSQGAGLGETQYF
TGCGCCAGCAGCCAAGGGGCGGGGTTGGGCGAGACCCAGTACTTC
>TRBJ2-7|NA|NA|TRBV6-6
CASSYSGPQKNEQYF
TGTGCCAGCAGTTACTCTGGGCCACAGAAGAACGAGCAGTACTTC
>TRBJ1-2|NA|NA|TRBV7-9
CASSSNLGQTRRYGYTF
TGTGCCAGCAGCTCAAATTTAGGACAGACCAGGCGGTATGGCTACACCTTC
>TRBJ1-1|NA|NA|TRBV30
CAWNSGRDTEAFF
TGTGCCTGGAACAGTGGTAGGGACACTGAAGCTTTCTTT
>TRBJ2-7|few|NA|TRBV9
CASSVEGGIYEQYF
TGTGCCAGCAGCGTAGAAGGTGGTATCTACGAGCAGTACTTC
>TRBJ2-7|few|NA|TRBV10-3
CAITPTSIAETYEQYF
TGTGCCATCACCCCGACATCGATAGCGGAGACCTACGAGCAGTACTTC
>TRBJ1-2|many|NA|TRBV28
CASNSPDRKLYGYTF
TGTGCCAGCAACTCCCCGGACAGAAAACTCTATGGCTACACCTTC
>TRBJ2-4|NA|TRBD1|TRBV5-1
CASSLAGQGSDIQYF
TGCGCCAGCAGCTTGGCGGGACAGGGGTCGGACATTCAGTACTTC
>TRBJ2-1|NA|NA|TRBV14
CASSGRDLLYNEQFF
TGTGCCAGCAGCGGCCGGGACTTACTCTACAATGAGCAGTTCTTC